The 16 T cell receptor beta chains reported below all come from one sample, sequenced in a study of blood T cell repertoires in COVID-19. This table comes from immunoSEQ multiplex PCR, and its TCRdb copy is limited to in-frame clones, with some not included. Found here are about 120,000 clones, 70% to 90% of them singletons; the top ten hold almost 8.5%. Sequenced material: peripheral blood. These receptors all stem from a woman between 65 and 79 years old who had recovered from COVID-19.

The genes are TRBV28 and TRBJ1-5; 8 bases are shared with TRBD1. CDR1 is MDHEN and CDR2 is SYDVKM in the germline V gene. Losses at the gene ends were 10 bases for V and 4 bases for J; bases not matched to a gene: 9. The CDR3 consists of 14 residues. The CDR3 DNA sequence: TGTGCCACCACGCCAGGGACAGGTAATCAGCCCCAGCATTTT. Translating gives CATTPGTGNQPQHF.

This chain connects TRBV9 to TRBJ2-7; 9 bases align to TRBD2. The V gene's germline CDR1 is SGDLS and CDR2 YYNGEE. The CDR3 consists of 16 residues. Losses at the gene ends were 3 bases for V and 6 bases for J; bases not matched to a gene: 13. DNA for the CDR3: TGTGCCAGCAGCGAGGGCTTAGCGGGGGCCAGGGCCGAGCAGTACTTC. Protein product: CASSEGLAGARAEQYF.

This chain uses TRBV5-1 with TRBJ1-1; D gene uncertain. The CDR3 spans 13 residues. CDR1 is SGHRS, CDR2 YFSETQ, per germline. V was cut by 2 bases and J by 4 bases, with 9 bases left in between. The CDR3 DNA reads TGCGCCAGCAGCTTATCGGGTGGCACTGAAGCTTTCTTT. It codes for CASSLSGGTEAFF.

The chain couples TRBV9 to TRBJ2-1, with 10 bases identical to TRBD2. The ends lost 1 base at V and 4 bases at J; junction bases unmatched: 2. Germline lookup yields CDR1 SGDLS and CDR2 YYNGEE. The CDR3 length is 15 residues. CDR3 sequence: CASSVSGGVYNEQFF. The CDR3 DNA sequence: TGTGCCAGCAGCGTAAGCGGGGGGGTGTACAATGAGCAGTTCTTC. Based on the CDR3 plus reference TRBV9 and TRBJ2-1, the full variable domain is DSGVTQTPKHLITATGQRVTLRCSPRSGDLSVYWYQQSLDQGLQFLIQYYNGEERAKGNILERFSAQQFPDLHSELNLSSLELGDSALYFCASSVSGGVYNEQFFGPGTRLTVL.

The chain recombines TRBV25-1 with TRBJ1-3, with no clear D. V lost 7 bases to trimming and J lost 1 base, with 5 bases between them. CDR3 length: 12 amino acids. Germline assignment: CDR1 MGHDK and CDR2 SYGVNS. CDR3 residues: CASTPSGNTIYF. The CDR3 coding sequence is TGTGCCAGCACCCCTTCTGGAAACACCATATATTTT.

The count of this clone is one. This chain links TRBV29-1 with TRBJ1-1, with TRBD1 as a possible D gene (6 bases). CDR1 SQVTM and CDR2 ANQGSEA come from the germline V gene. The length of the CDR3 is 13 residues. Trimming stripped 6 bases from V and 2 bases from J, with 13 bases between. CDR3 amino acids: CSVATGSNTEAFF. In DNA, the CDR3 is TGCAGCGTCGCTACAGGGTCTAACACTGAAGCTTTCTTT. Using reference TRBV29-1 and TRBJ1-1 for the parts outside the CDR3, the full variable domain is SAVISQKPSRDICQRGTSLTIQCQVDSQVTMMFWYRQQPGQSLTLIATANQGSEATYESGFVIDKFPISRPNLTFSTLTVSNMSPEDSSIYLCSVATGSNTEAFFGQGTRLTVV.

The rearrangement joins TRBV24-1 to TRBJ2-1, with 10 bases matching TRBD2. The CDR3 spans 16 residues. V shed 4 bases, J shed 2 bases, and the junction held 4 bases outside the gene matches. Looked up from germline, CDR1 is KGHDR and CDR2 is SFDVKD. CDR3 nucleotides: TGTGCCACCAGTGACCCTCTAGCGGGGGCCTACAATGAGCAGTTCTTC. Its protein product is CATSDPLAGAYNEQFF.

The chain carries TRBV4-3 and TRBJ2-2; 10 bases fit TRBD1. With V trimmed by 6 bases and J by 2 bases, 9 bases remained unmatched. CDR3 length equals 17 residues. From germline, CDR1 is LGHNA and CDR2 YSLEER. CDR3 in amino acids: CASRWALTGGNTGELFF. The CDR3 coding sequence is TGCGCCAGCAGGTGGGCGCTGACAGGGGGCAACACCGGGGAGCTGTTTTTT.

The rearrangement joins TRBV7-3 to TRBJ2-5; D perhaps matches TRBD1 (6 bases). This CDR3 contains 15 residues. V shed 4 bases and J shed 5 bases, with 17 bases lying between them. Germline V CDR1 and CDR2: SGHTA, FQGTGA. DNA for the CDR3: TGTGCCAGCAGCTCTGGGCGCAGGGGTCCGGAGACCCAGTACTTC. This encodes CASSSGRRGPETQYF.

J is TRBJ1-6 and V is TRBV3-1 (or the pseudogene TRBV3-2); no reliable D call. From germline, CDR1 is LGHDT and CDR2 YNNKEL (reference sequence). V lost 4 bases and J lost 8, with 15 bases in between. This CDR3 spans 15 amino acids. The CDR3 coding sequence is TGTGCCAGCAGCCTCTACCCGACTGCGGATTCACCCCTCCACTTT. Its protein is CASSLYPTADSPLHF.

The rearrangement joins TRBV9 to TRBJ1-3; tentatively, D is TRBD1 (5 bases). The CDR3 is 15 amino acids. Per the germline V gene, CDR1 is SGDLS and CDR2 is YYNGEE. Trimming shortened V by 4 bases and J by 0 bases, and 11 bases separated the two germline ends. The chain's CDR3 is CASSPQGRSGNTIYF. The CDR3 nucleotides are TGTGCCAGCAGCCCGCAGGGTCGCTCTGGAAACACCATATATTTT.

The V gene is TRBV7-2, the J gene TRBJ2-7; D uncertain. Germline V gene sequence: CDR1 SGHTA, CDR2 FQGNSA. Trimming took off 2 bases at V and 0 bases at J, with 8 bases between the two ends. This CDR3 contains 14 residues. The CDR3 DNA is TGTGCCAGCAGCTTATGGGCCAGCTCCTACGAGCAGTACTTC. Its protein product is CASSLWASSYEQYF.

The table lists this clone with a few counts. This sequence joins TRBV28 and TRBJ2-2; TRBD1 matches 8 bases. The germline V gene has CDR1 MDHEN and CDR2 SYDVKM. V dropped 6 bases and J dropped 6; count of bases not matched to a gene: 6. The CDR3 has 14 amino acids. The CDR3 nucleotides are TGTGCCAGCAGCACGTACAGGGGGTCCGGGGAGCTGTTTTTT. This encodes CASSTYRGSGELFF.

The V call is TRBV7-2, the J call TRBJ2-7, with D possibly being TRBD1 (6 bases). Between the trimmed V and J ends, which lost 4 bases and 2 bases, there was a span of 15 bases. Germline V gene data show CDR1 as SGHTA and CDR2 as FQGNSA. This CDR3 contains 15 residues. The CDR3 protein is CASSSPPQGTYEQYF. The CDR3 coding sequence is TGTGCCAGCAGCTCCCCCCCCCAGGGGACCTACGAGCAGTACTTC. The full variable domain, with the rest looked up from reference TRBV7-2 and TRBJ2-7, is GAGVSQSPSNKVTEKGKDVELRCDPISGHTALYWYRQSLGQGLEFLIYFQGNSAPDKSGLPSDRFSAERTGGSVSTLTIQRTQQEDSAVYLCASSSPPQGTYEQYFGPGTRLTVT.

The chain combines TRBV5-4 with TRBJ1-3; tentatively, D is TRBD1 (6 bases). CDR3 length: 16 amino acids. Deletions cut 3 bases from V and 4 bases from J, with 17 bases between. Germline lookup yields CDR1 SGHNT and CDR2 YYREEE (reference sequence). The CDR3 nucleotides read TGTGCCAGCAGCTCGATAACAGGGCGAGGAGGAAACACCATATATTTT. Translated: CASSSITGRGGNTIYF.

This clone was picked up one time. The chain is built from TRBV24-1 and TRBJ2-2, with 9 bases lining up with TRBD2. V was pared by 9 bases and J by 4 bases, with 11 bases of the junction left unmatched. Germline values: CDR1 KGHDR, CDR2 SFDVKD. CDR3 length equals 16 residues. Here the CDR3 reads CATSQSLAGPTGELFF. CDR3 DNA sequence: TGTGCCACCTCCCAGTCCCTAGCGGGACCCACCGGGGAGCTGTTTTTT.